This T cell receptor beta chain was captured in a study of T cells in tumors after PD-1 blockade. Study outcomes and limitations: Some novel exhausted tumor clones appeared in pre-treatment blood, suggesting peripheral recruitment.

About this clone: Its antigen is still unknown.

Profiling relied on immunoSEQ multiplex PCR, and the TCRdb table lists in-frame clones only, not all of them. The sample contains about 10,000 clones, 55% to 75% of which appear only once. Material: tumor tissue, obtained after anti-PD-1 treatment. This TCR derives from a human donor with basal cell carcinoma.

The CDR3 loop is CASRPGTANTGELFF. The CDR3 coding sequence is TGTGCCAGCAGGCCGGGGACGGCGAACACCGGGGAGCTGTTTTTT. The chain carries TRBV7-9 and TRBJ2-2; D might be TRBD1 or TRBD2, each matching 5 bases. Germline V lookup: CDR1 SEHNR, CDR2 FQNEAQ (reference sequence). V was pared by 6 bases and J by 0 bases, with 11 bases between. The CDR3 is 15 amino acids.